The T cell receptor beta chain described here comes from a study of identical twins. Study results and caveats: Twins' excess sharing was less marked for out-of-frame beta sequences.

The cDNA had a unique molecular identifier and a template-switch universal primer site. Using its own MiXCR run on the 5' RACE reads, TCRdb lists one record per CDR3 protein. The sample yields 1.5 million to 2 million distinct CDR3 sequences, less than 35% seen once. This CDR3 comprises 11 residues. V lost 7 bases to trimming and J lost 3 bases, with 6 bases between them. Germline CDR1 reads ENHRY; CDR2 reads SYGVKD. This clonotype was observed at least ten times. Its antigen is as yet unknown. J is TRBJ1-1 and V is TRBV10-3; D unclear. Sequencing was performed on cord blood. The source of this sequence is a newborn girl in good health. For the CDR3, the DNA is TGTGCCATCAACGGGGACACTGAAGCTTTCTTT. This codes for CAINGDTEAFF.